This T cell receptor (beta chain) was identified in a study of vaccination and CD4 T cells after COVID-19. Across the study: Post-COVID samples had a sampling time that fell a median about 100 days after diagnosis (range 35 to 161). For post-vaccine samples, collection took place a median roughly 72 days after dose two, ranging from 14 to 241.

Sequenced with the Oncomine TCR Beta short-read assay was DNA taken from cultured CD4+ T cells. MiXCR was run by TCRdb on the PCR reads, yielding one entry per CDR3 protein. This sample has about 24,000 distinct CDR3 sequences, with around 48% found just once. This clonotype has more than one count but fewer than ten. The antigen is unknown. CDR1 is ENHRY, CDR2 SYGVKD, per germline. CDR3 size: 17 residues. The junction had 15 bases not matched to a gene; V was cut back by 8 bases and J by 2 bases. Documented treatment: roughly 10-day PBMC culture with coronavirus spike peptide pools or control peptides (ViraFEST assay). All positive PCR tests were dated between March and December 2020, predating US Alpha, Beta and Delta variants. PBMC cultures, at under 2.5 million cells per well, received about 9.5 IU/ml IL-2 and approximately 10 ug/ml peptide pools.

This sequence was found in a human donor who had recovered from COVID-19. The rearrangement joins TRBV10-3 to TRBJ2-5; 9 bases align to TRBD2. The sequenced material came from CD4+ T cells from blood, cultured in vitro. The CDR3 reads CAISAGGGARGQETQYF. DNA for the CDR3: TGTGCCATCTCGGCTGGCGGGGGGGCGAGGGGACAAGAGACCCAGTACTTC.